Shown below are 28 T cell receptor beta chains from a single sample sequenced in a study of cytomegalovirus exposure and HLA in healthy donors. A multiplex PCR was run with 60 Vbeta primers and 13 Jbeta primers. TCRdb keeps only in-frame clones here, not all; method: immunoSEQ multiplex PCR. Among roughly 200,000 clones, approximately 84% were seen once, and the ten largest hold 0.58%. Sequencing was performed on PBMCs. The receptors shown here come from a woman aged 40-49 years in good health and CMV-seronegative.

The chain uses TRBV30 and TRBJ2-6, with D possibly being TRBD2 (6 bases). The germline gives CDR1 GTSNPN, CDR2 SVGIG (reference sequence). The V end was cut by 3 bases, the J end by 3 bases, with 18 bases between. This CDR3 is built from 17 residues. CDR3 region: CAWSFGDGGFGANVLTF. CDR3 nucleotide sequence: TGTGCCTGGAGCTTCGGGGACGGGGGATTTGGGGCCAACGTCCTGACTTTC. Based on the CDR3 plus reference TRBV30 and TRBJ2-6, the full variable domain is SQTIHQWPATLVQPVGSPLSLECTVEGTSNPNLYWYRQAAGRGLQLLFYSVGIGQISSEVPQNLSASRPQDRQFILSSKKLLLSDSGFYLCAWSFGDGGFGANVLTFGAGSRLTVL.

The V and J genes are TRBV28 and TRBJ2-7; 10 bases align to TRBD1. CDR3 length equals 17 residues. Trimming at V came to 5 bases and at J to 5 bases, leaving 15 bases not matched to a gene. The germline gives CDR1 MDHEN, CDR2 SYDVKM. CDR3: CASSLYRPGQGTNEQYF. Here the CDR3 DNA reads TGTGCCAGCAGTCTATATAGGCCGGGACAGGGGACGAACGAGCAGTACTTC.

V is TRBV30 and J is TRBJ1-2; D not certain. This CDR3 contains 11 residues. CDR1 and CDR2 (germline): GTSNPN, SVGIG (reference sequence). Trimming left V 1 base short and J 10 bases short, with 10 bases between. CDR3 sequence (DNA): TGTGCCTGGAGTGCGGGGAGCGACTACACCTTC. Translated: CAWSAGSDYTF.

The chain recombines TRBV7-2 with TRBJ1-1; D gene ambiguous. V was shortened by 3 bases and J by 1 base, with 18 bases between the two germline ends. CDR3 length: 17 residues. Germline-derived CDR1 and CDR2 are SGHTA and FQGNSA. CDR3 bases: TGTGCCAGCAGCTTTGGTTTGACGGGCGGAGGGAACACTGAAGCTTTCTTT. Amino acids: CASSFGLTGGGNTEAFF.

This chain uses TRBV9 with TRBJ1-1, with D perhaps TRBD1 (5 bases). Germline CDR1 is SGDLS and CDR2 is YYNGEE. The V gene lost 3 bases and the J gene lost 2 bases, with 17 bases spanning the gap. CDR3 length: 16 amino acids. CDR3 region: CASSASRAQPNTEAFF. CDR3 bases: TGTGCCAGCAGCGCCTCCAGGGCTCAGCCTAACACTGAAGCTTTCTTT.

This sequence joins TRBV7-9 and TRBJ1-1; a weak D match, TRBD1 (5 bases). V was cut by 0 bases and J by 3 bases, with 11 bases left in between. The CDR3 spans 15 residues. Germline CDR1 reads SEHNR; CDR2 reads FQNEAQ (reference sequence). CDR3 amino acids: CASSLAGRGDTEAFF. CDR3 sequence (DNA): TGTGCCAGCAGCTTAGCTGGTAGGGGTGACACTGAAGCTTTCTTT.

The chain joins TRBV28 to TRBJ2-7; 9 nucleotides match TRBD2. V lost 7 bases, J lost 3 bases, and 7 bases stayed unmatched. The CDR3 is 14 residues long. Germline assignment: CDR1 MDHEN and CDR2 SYDVKM. Here the CDR3 reads CASKLAGAVYEQYF. CDR3 coding DNA: TGTGCCAGCAAATTAGCGGGGGCAGTCTACGAGCAGTACTTC.

This chain joins TRBV6-5 and TRBJ1-1; D might be TRBD1 (5 bases). The V and J ends lost 6 bases and 3 bases respectively, with 17 bases between them. The CDR3 covers 15 residues. CDR1 and CDR2 from the germline V gene are MNHEY and SVGAGI. CDR3 amino acids: CASRPPKRGDTEAFF. The CDR3 DNA reads TGTGCCAGCAGGCCACCCAAAAGGGGCGACACTGAAGCTTTCTTT.

The chain carries TRBV13 and TRBJ2-5, with TRBD1 identical over 11 bases. TRBJ2-7 matches the DNA end more closely, so the J call is doubtful. Per the germline V gene, CDR1 is PRHDT and CDR2 is FYEKMQ (reference sequence). The CDR3 is 15 amino acids. CDR3 loop: CASSSRGTGGYEQYF. CDR3 in DNA: TGTGCCAGCAGCTCTAGAGGGACAGGGGGCTACGAGCAGTACTTC.

The chain couples TRBV5-6 to TRBJ2-5, with D perhaps TRBD2 (5 bases). Trimming took 0 bases from V and 6 from J, leaving 9 bases between them. CDR3 length: 13 residues. CDR1 is SGHDT and CDR2 is YYEEEE in the germline V gene. CDR3 region: CASSLGGKQTQYF. The CDR3 DNA reads as TGTGCCAGCAGCTTGGGAGGGAAACAGACCCAGTACTTC.

The chain has TRBV7-8 and TRBJ1-3, with D perhaps matching TRBD1 (6 bases). V lost 1 base and J 1 base, leaving 8 bases between the germline ends. Looked up from germline, CDR1 is SGHVS and CDR2 is FQNEAQ. CDR3 length: 15 amino acids. CDR3 nucleotides: TGTGCCAGCAGCTTAGATACAGGGTCTGGAAACACCATATATTTT. Translated: CASSLDTGSGNTIYF.

This chain joins TRBV14 and TRBJ1-6; D is unresolved. The CDR3 sequence is 17 residues long. Trimming pared 0 bases from V and 1 base from J, leaving 10 bases between. Germline CDR1 and CDR2: SGHDN and FVKESK. CDR3 sequence: CASSQDRRLSYNSPLHF. In DNA, the CDR3 is TGTGCCAGCAGCCAAGATCGGCGACTATCCTATAATTCACCCCTCCACTTT.

The rearrangement links TRBV13 to TRBJ1-1; D unresolved. Trimming shortened V by 5 bases and J by 1 base, and 8 bases separated the two germline ends. CDR1 and CDR2 (germline): PRHDT, FYEKMQ (reference sequence). CDR3 length: 13 residues. The CDR3 coding sequence is TGTGCCAGCAGCCCAGGCCGGAACACTGAAGCTTTCTTT. Protein product: CASSPGRNTEAFF.

This clone was counted once. J is TRBJ1-1 and V is TRBV7-3; maybe TRBD1 (6 bases). The V gene lost 0 bases and the J gene lost 11 bases, with 16 bases spanning the gap. The CDR3 is 14 residues long. Germline V lookup: CDR1 SGHTA, CDR2 FQGTGA. The CDR3 loop reads CASSLTGAGADAFF. Here the CDR3 DNA reads TGTGCCAGCAGCTTAACGGGGGCGGGGGCGGACGCTTTCTTT.

This chain uses TRBV28 with TRBJ2-3, with D maybe TRBD2 (6 bases). CDR1 and CDR2 (germline): MDHEN, SYDVKM. Between the trimmed V and J ends, which lost 3 bases and 2 bases, there was a span of 12 bases. The CDR3 loop spans 15 amino acids. CDR3 nucleotide sequence: TGTGCCAGCAGTTTTAATGGGGGGTCCACAGATACGCAGTATTTT. This sequence encodes CASSFNGGSTDTQYF.

The table lists this clone with a count of one. The chain has TRBV30 and TRBJ2-2; D possibly corresponds to TRBD2 (6 bases). Germline CDR1 reads GTSNPN; CDR2 reads SVGIG (reference sequence). Trimming removed 0 bases at V and 13 bases at J, with 15 bases between. The CDR3 covers 13 residues. Here the CDR3 reads CAWSVMGGRGLFF. In DNA, the CDR3 is TGTGCCTGGAGTGTAATGGGGGGTCGGGGGCTGTTTTTT.

The chain carries TRBV28 and TRBJ2-1; weak D call: TRBD2 (5 bases). The germline V gene has CDR1 MDHEN and CDR2 SYDVKM. Trimming took off 7 bases at V and 4 bases at J, with 17 bases between the two ends. The CDR3 length is 15 residues. CDR3 protein: CASILLGTPYNEQFF. DNA for the CDR3: TGTGCCAGCATTCTACTAGGAACTCCATACAATGAGCAGTTCTTC.

This chain joins TRBV5-4 and TRBJ1-6, with TRBD1 identical over 9 bases. CDR3 length equals 13 residues. With 4 bases clipped from V and 8 bases from J, the junction kept 1 base outside the gene matches. Germline V gives CDR1 SGHNT, CDR2 YYREEE (reference sequence). The DNA for the CDR3 is TGTGCCAGCAGCCGGACAGGGGATTCACCCCTCCACTTT. It is translated as CASSRTGDSPLHF.

V gene TRBV28 combines with J gene TRBJ1-5; D possibly corresponds to TRBD1 (5 bases). Trimming pared 6 bases from V and 6 bases from J, leaving 18 bases between. The CDR3 extends over 15 amino acids. Germline V gene sequence: CDR1 MDHEN, CDR2 SYDVKM. The CDR3 DNA follows: TGTGCCAGCAGGGGGTCCGGGGGGTTGGGTCAGCCCCAGCATTTT. It yields the protein CASRGSGGLGQPQHF.

As concerns this clone: At one of its ends the junction is not consistent with the germline gene, which may arise from a read error. This chain links TRBV19 with TRBJ2-7, with 12 positions matching TRBD2. Germline assignment: CDR1 LNHDA and CDR2 SQIVND (reference sequence). CDR3 size: 14 residues. CDR3 bases: TGTGCCAGTAGGGTTCCGGGACTAGCGGGCGAGAAGTACTTC. Protein: CASRVPGLAGEKYF.

V gene TRBV7-9 combines with J gene TRBJ1-2; D is undetermined. Looked up from germline, CDR1 is SEHNR and CDR2 is FQNEAQ (reference sequence). V was cut by 4 bases and J by 8 bases, with 14 bases left in between. The CDR3 loop spans 13 amino acids. CDR3 nucleotide sequence: TGTGCCAGCAGCTCGGAAGGAGTGCGGGGCTACACCTTC. This codes for CASSSEGVRGYTF.

The chain couples TRBV27 to TRBJ1-5, with a possible D match to TRBD1 (5 bases). V was shortened by 3 bases and J by 6 bases, with 9 bases between the two germline ends. This CDR3 is 13 amino acids long. Per the germline V gene, CDR1 is MNHEY and CDR2 is SMNVEV (reference sequence). The CDR3, as DNA: TGTGCCAGCAGTTTGTGGGGGGGTCAGCCCCAGCATTTT. Encoded protein: CASSLWGGQPQHF.

This sequence joins TRBV28 and TRBJ1-1, with 8 positions matching TRBD1. V trimming: 5 bases; J trimming: 1 base; junction bases outside the gene matches: 9. This CDR3 has 16 amino acids. Germline lookup yields CDR1 MDHEN and CDR2 SYDVKM. CDR3 loop: CASSDPTGARNTEAFF. As DNA, the CDR3 is TGTGCCAGCAGTGACCCGACAGGGGCGAGGAACACTGAAGCTTTCTTT.

This clone is a singleton in its sample. The rearrangement uses TRBV11-2 and TRBJ1-2; 10 bases align to TRBD1. V lost 5 bases to trimming and J lost 5 bases; unmatched junction nucleotides: 8. This CDR3 contains 15 residues. Per germline, CDR1 SGHAT and CDR2 FQNNGV. In DNA form, the CDR3 reads TGTGCCAGCAGCCCGCGGACAGGGGGTCGGTATGGCTACACCTTC. Protein sequence: CASSPRTGGRYGYTF.

The rearrangement links TRBV6-1 to TRBJ1-2; a possible D gene is TRBD1 (5 bases). The germline V gene encodes CDR1 MNHNS and CDR2 SASEGT. This CDR3 region has 13 residues. Deletions cut 7 bases from V and 2 bases from J, with 11 bases between. CDR3 nucleotides: TGTGCCAGCAAACAATGGGGCAACTATGGCTACACCTTC. The encoded protein is CASKQWGNYGYTF.

The V gene is TRBV18, the J gene TRBJ1-5; 7 bases match TRBD1. V was pared by 2 bases and J by 3 bases, with 7 bases of the junction left unmatched. CDR1 is KGHSH and CDR2 is LQKENI in the germline V gene. The CDR3 is made up of 16 amino acids. The CDR3 DNA follows: TGTGCCAGCTCACCATCCCTGACAGGGAACAATCAGCCCCAGCATTTT. Translating it yields CASSPSLTGNNQPQHF.

This chain connects TRBV30 to TRBJ1-4; 8 positions match TRBD1. CDR1 and CDR2 from the germline V gene are GTSNPN and SVGIG (reference sequence). The CDR3 consists of 15 residues. V trimming: 1 base; J trimming: 6 bases; junction bases outside the gene matches: 7. The CDR3 DNA follows: TGTGCCTGGAGTGCAGAGACAGGGGTTTATGAAAAACTGTTTTTT. It encodes CAWSAETGVYEKLFF.

The genes are TRBV5-5 and TRBJ2-7; 9 bases are shared with TRBD1. The CDR3 has 15 amino acids. The J segment lost 4 bases and the V segment lost 4 bases, leaving 9 bases of the junction unmatched. Germline-derived CDR1 and CDR2 are SGHKS and YYEKEE (reference sequence). CDR3 loop: CASSLWTGAFYEQYF. CDR3 bases: TGTGCCAGCAGCCTGTGGACAGGGGCTTTTTACGAGCAGTACTTC. The whole variable domain, remainder taken from reference TRBV5-5 and TRBJ2-7, is DAGVTQSPTHLIKTRGQQVTLRCSPISGHKSVSWYQQVLGQGPQFIFQYYEKEERGRGNFPDRFSARQFPNYSSELNVNALLLGDSALYLCASSLWTGAFYEQYFGPGTRLTVT.